The source of this T cell receptor (beta chain) is a study of blood T cells in healthy people across ages. With a J-beta primer mix and a sample-barcoded 5' primer, a second PCR ran roughly 7 to 11 cycles. MiXCR was run by TCRdb on the 5' RACE reads, yielding one entry per CDR3 protein. This sample carries approximately 780,000 distinct CDR3 sequences, roughly 25% of them seen once, and the ten largest clones take about 2.9%. In this sample, this clonotype turned up a few times. Separately, the same data were catalogued under a study of T cells of mothers and their children. Per that paper: Donation came from three healthy Caucasian mothers together with their six children. RNA extracted was entirely used for cDNA synthesis, around 1.6 ug per 15 ul. Second-PCR amplification with M1S added sample barcodes and 2-4 random nucleotides.

The sequencing input was blood. This sequence originates from a boy between 10 and 17 years old in good health.

CDR3 region: CASSARTGGREQYF. CDR3 DNA: TGTGCCAGCAGCGCCCGGACAGGGGGCAGAGAGCAGTACTTC. The chain combines TRBV9 with TRBJ2-7; 11 nucleotides align to TRBD1. Trimming took 3 bases from V and 7 from J; bases not matched to a gene: 6. Germline V gene lookup returns CDR1 SGDLS and CDR2 YYNGEE. This CDR3 has 14 amino acids.